This note documents a single T cell receptor (beta chain) sequence. Its antigen is as yet unknown. RNA transcripts yielded amplified TCR beta CDR3 regions. HTBI primers were used in a first-round RT-PCR, which preceded a second-round multiplex PCR. One entry per CDR3 protein, called by TCRdb with MiXCR from the multiplex PCR reads. This sample carries roughly 13,000 distinct CDR3 sequences, 50% of them seen once, and the ten largest clones take 40% to 50%. The V and J ends lost 0 bases and 2 bases, in that order; junction bases with no gene match: 5. The CDR3 length is 15 residues. Germline V lookup: CDR1 SQVTM, CDR2 ANQGSEA. The record originates from a study of Graves' ophthalmopathy and Graves' hyperthyroidism. Study-level background: Untreated patients at initial diagnosis provided peripheral blood.

Notes on the study in general: The majority of expanded thyroid clonotypes above 0.001 frequency also occurred in blood.

The sample was peripheral blood. The chain links TRBV29-1 to TRBJ2-7; 9 nucleotides line up with TRBD2. The receptor was isolated from a woman in her thirties with Graves' ophthalmopathy. CDR3 loop: CSVEDIQRGAYEQYF. DNA for the CDR3: TGCAGCGTTGAAGATATACAGCGGGGGGCCTACGAGCAGTACTTC.